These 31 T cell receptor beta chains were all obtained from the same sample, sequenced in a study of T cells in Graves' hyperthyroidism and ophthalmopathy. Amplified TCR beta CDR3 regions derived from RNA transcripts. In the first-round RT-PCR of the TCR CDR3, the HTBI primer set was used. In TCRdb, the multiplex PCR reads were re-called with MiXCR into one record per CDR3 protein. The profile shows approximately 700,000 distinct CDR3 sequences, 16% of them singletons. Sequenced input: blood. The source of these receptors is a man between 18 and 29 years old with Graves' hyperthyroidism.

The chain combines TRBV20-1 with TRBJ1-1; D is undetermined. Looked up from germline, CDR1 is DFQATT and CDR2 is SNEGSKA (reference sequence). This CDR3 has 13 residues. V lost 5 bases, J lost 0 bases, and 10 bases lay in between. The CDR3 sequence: CSASIHVNTEAFF. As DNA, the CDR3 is TGCAGTGCTTCTATCCATGTGAACACTGAAGCTTTCTTT.

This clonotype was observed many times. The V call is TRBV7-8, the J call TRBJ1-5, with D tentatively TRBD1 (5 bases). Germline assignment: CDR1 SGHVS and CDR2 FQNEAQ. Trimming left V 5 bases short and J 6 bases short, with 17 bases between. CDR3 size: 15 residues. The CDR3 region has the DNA TGTGCCAGCAGCCCTTCGACAGATGTTCGTCAGCCCCAGCATTTT. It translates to CASSPSTDVRQPQHF.

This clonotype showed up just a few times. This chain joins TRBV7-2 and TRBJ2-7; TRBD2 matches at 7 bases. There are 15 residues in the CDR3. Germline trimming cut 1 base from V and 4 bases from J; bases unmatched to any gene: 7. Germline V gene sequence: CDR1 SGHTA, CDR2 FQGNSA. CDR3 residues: CASSLVGLAEYEQYF. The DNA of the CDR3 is TGTGCCAGCAGCTTAGTCGGTCTAGCGGAATACGAGCAGTACTTC. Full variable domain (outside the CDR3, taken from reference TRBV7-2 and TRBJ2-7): GAGVSQSPSNKVTEKGKDVELRCDPISGHTALYWYRQSLGQGLEFLIYFQGNSAPDKSGLPSDRFSAERTGGSVSTLTIQRTQQEDSAVYLCASSLVGLAEYEQYFGPGTRLTVT.

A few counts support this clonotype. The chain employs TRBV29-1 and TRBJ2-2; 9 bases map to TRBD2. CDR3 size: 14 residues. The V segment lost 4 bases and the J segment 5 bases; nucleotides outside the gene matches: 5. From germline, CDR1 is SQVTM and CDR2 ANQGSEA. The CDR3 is CSVVPSGTTGELFF. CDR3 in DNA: TGCAGCGTTGTTCCTAGCGGGACGACCGGGGAGCTGTTTTTT.

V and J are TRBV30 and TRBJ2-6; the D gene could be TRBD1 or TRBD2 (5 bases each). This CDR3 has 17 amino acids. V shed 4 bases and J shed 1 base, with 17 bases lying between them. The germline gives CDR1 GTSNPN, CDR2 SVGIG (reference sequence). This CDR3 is CAWIGRDGKSGANVLTF. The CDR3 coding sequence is TGTGCCTGGATCGGCAGGGACGGAAAATCTGGGGCCAACGTCCTGACTTTC.

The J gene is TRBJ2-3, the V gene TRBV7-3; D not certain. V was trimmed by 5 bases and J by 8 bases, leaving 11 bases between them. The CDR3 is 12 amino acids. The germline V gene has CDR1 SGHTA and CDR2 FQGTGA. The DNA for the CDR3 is TGTGCCAGCAGCCCGTTCGGTGGTACGCAGTATTTT. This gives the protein CASSPFGGTQYF.

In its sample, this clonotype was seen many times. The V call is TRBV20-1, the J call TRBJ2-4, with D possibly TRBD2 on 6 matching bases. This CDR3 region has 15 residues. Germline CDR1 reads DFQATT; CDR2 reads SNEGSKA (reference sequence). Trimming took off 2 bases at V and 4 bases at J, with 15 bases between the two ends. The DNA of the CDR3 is TGCAGTGCTAGATCGGGACTGGGCATTAAAAACATTCAGTACTTC. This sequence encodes CSARSGLGIKNIQYF.

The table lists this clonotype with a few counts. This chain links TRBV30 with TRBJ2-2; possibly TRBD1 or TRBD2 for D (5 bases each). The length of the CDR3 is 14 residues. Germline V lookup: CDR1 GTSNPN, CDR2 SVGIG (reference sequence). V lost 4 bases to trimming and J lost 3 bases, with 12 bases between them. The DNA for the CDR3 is TGTGCCTGGACCGGGGCCAGGGACACCGGGGAGCTGTTTTTT. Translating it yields CAWTGARDTGELFF.

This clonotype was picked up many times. The CDR3 loop reads CASSFAGGYYNEQFF. The CDR3 region has the DNA TGTGCCAGCAGTTTTGCGGGAGGGTATTACAATGAGCAGTTCTTC. This rearrangement joins TRBV28 to TRBJ2-1; TRBD2 aligns across 9 bases. Trimming took 3 bases from V and 4 from J; bases not matched to a gene: 4. CDR3 length equals 15 residues. Germline lookup yields CDR1 MDHEN and CDR2 SYDVKM.

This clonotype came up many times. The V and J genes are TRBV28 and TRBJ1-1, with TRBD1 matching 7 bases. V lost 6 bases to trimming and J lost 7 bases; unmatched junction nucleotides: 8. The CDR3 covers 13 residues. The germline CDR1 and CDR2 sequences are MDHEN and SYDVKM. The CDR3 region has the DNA TGTGCCAGCAGCGGGACAGTCCTCTATGAAGCTTTCTTT. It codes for CASSGTVLYEAFF.

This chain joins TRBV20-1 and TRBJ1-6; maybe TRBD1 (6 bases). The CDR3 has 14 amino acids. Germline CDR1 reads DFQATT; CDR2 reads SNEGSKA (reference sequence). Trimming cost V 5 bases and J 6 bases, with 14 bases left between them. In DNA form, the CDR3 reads TGCAGTGCTGTACAGGGAAGGGCTAATTCACCCCTCCACTTT. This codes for CSAVQGRANSPLHF.

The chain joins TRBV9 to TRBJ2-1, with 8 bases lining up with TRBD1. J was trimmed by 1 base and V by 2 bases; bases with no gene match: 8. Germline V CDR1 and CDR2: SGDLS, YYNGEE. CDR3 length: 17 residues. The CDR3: CASSVRTGLGSYNEQFF. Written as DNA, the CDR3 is TGTGCCAGCAGCGTTAGGACAGGGTTAGGGTCCTACAATGAGCAGTTCTTC.

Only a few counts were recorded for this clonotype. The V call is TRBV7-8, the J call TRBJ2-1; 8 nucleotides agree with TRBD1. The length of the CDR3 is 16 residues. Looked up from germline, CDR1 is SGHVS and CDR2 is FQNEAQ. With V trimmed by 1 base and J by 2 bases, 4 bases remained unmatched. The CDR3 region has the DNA TGTGCCAGCAGCTTAGGGGACAGGAGCCCCTACAATGAGCAGTTCTTC. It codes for CASSLGDRSPYNEQFF.

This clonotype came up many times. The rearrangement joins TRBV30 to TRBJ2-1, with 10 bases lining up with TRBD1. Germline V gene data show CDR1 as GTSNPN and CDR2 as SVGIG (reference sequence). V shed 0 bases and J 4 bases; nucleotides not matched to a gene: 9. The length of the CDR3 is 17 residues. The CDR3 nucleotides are TGTGCCTGGAGTGTTGCCGACGGGGGACAGGGGTACAATGAGCAGTTCTTC. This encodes CAWSVADGGQGYNEQFF.

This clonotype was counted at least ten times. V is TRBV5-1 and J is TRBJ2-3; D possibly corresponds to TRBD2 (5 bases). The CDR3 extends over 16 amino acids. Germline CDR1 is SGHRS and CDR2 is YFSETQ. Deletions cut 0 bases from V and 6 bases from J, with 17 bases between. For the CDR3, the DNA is TGCGCCAGCAGCTTGGCTGACTATGGAGGTCTGGATACGCAGTATTTT. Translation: CASSLADYGGLDTQYF. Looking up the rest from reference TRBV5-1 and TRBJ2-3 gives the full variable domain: KAGVTQTPRYLIKTRGQQVTLSCSPISGHRSVSWYQQTPGQGLQFLFEYFSETQRNKGNFPGRFSGRQFSNSRSEMNVSTLELGDSALYLCASSLADYGGLDTQYFGPGTRLTVL.

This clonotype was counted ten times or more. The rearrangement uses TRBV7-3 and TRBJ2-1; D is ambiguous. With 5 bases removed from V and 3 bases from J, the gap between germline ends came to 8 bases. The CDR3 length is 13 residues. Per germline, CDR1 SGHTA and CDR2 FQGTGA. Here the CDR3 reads CASSLTDYNEQFF. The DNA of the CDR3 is TGTGCCAGCAGCCTCACGGACTACAATGAGCAGTTCTTC.

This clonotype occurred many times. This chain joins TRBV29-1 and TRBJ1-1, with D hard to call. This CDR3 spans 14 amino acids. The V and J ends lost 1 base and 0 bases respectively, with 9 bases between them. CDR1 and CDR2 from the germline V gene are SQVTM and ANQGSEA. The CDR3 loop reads CSVEGPVMNTEAFF. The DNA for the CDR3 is TGCAGCGTTGAAGGCCCAGTCATGAACACTGAAGCTTTCTTT.

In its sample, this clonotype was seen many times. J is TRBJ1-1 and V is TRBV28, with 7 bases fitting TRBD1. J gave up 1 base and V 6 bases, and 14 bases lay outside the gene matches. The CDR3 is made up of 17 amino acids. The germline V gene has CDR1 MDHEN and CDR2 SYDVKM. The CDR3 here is CASSVDPRQGTNTEAFF. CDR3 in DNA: TGTGCCAGCAGCGTGGACCCTAGACAGGGTACGAACACTGAAGCTTTCTTT.

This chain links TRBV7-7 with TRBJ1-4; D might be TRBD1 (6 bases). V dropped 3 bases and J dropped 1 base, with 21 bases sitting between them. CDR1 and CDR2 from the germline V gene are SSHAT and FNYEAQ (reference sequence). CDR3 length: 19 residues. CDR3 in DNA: TGTGCCAGCAGCTTTCCCCGTAAGGGGGAGGATGGAACTAATGAAAAACTGTTTTTT. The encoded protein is CASSFPRKGEDGTNEKLFF. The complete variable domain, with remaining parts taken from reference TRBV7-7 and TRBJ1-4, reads GAGVSQSPRYKVTKRGQDVTLRCDPISSHATLYWYQQALGQGPEFLTYFNYEAQPDKSGLPSDRFSAERPEGSISTLTIQRTEQRDSAMYRCASSFPRKGEDGTNEKLFFGSGTQLSVL.

CDR3 protein: CASSQFATGAIGSSYEQYF. For the CDR3, the DNA is TGCGCCAGCAGCCAATTTGCGACAGGGGCGATCGGGTCCTCCTACGAGCAGTACTTC. The chain has TRBV4-3 and TRBJ2-7; 8 nucleotides align to TRBD1. Trimming took 2 bases from V and 0 from J; bases not matched to a gene: 15. Looked up from germline, CDR1 is LGHNA and CDR2 is YSLEER. The CDR3 covers 19 residues.

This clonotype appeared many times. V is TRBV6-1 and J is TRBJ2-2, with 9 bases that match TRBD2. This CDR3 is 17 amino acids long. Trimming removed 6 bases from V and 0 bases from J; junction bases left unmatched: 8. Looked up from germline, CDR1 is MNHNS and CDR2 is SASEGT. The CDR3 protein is CASSFGLAFANTGELFF. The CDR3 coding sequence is TGTGCCAGCAGCTTCGGACTAGCGTTTGCGAACACCGGGGAGCTGTTTTTT.

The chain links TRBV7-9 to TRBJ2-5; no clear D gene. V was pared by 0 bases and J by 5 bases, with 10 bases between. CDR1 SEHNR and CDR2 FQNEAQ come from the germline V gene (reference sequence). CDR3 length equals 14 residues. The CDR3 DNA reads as TGTGCCAGCAGCTTAGCGGGAACTTGGGAGACCCAGTACTTC. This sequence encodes CASSLAGTWETQYF.

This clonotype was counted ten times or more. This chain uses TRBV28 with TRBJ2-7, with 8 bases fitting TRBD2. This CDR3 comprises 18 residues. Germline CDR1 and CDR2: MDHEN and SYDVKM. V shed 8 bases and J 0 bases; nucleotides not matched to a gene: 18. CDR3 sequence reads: CASWGLVGSGVTSYEQYF. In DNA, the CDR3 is TGTGCCAGCTGGGGCCTGGTTGGTAGCGGGGTTACCTCCTACGAGCAGTACTTC.

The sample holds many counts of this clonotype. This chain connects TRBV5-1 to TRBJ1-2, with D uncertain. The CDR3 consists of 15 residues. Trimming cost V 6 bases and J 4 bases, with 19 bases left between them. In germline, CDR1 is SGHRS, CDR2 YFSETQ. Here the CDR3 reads CASTAGLPLFYGYTF. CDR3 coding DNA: TGCGCCAGCACGGCCGGTCTACCGTTATTCTATGGCTACACCTTC. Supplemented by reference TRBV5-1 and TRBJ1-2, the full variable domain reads KAGVTQTPRYLIKTRGQQVTLSCSPISGHRSVSWYQQTPGQGLQFLFEYFSETQRNKGNFPGRFSGRQFSNSRSEMNVSTLELGDSALYLCASTAGLPLFYGYTFGSGTRLTVV.

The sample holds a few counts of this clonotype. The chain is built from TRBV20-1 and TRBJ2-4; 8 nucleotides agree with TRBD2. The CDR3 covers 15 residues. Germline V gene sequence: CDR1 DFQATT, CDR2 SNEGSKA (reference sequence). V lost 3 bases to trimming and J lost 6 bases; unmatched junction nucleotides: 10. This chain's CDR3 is CSASGRARRPNIQYF. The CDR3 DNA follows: TGCAGTGCTAGCGGGAGGGCCCGTAGACCAAACATTCAGTACTTC.

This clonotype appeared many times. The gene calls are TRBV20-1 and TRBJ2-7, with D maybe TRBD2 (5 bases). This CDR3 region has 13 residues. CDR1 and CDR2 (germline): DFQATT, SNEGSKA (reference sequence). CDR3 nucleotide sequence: TGCACCCCTGGGGAGATCCGCTCCTACGAGCAGTACTTC. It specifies CTPGEIRSYEQYF.

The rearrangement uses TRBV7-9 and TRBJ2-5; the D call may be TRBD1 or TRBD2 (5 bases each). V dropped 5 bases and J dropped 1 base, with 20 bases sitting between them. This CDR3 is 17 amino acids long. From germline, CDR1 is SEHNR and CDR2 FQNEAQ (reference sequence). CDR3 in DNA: TGTGCCAGCAGCCCCGGGAAGCGACGAAGGGGCCAAGAGACCCAGTACTTC. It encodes CASSPGKRRRGQETQYF.

The CDR3 sequence is CASGLRVKNTEAFF. The CDR3 nucleotides are TGTGCTAGTGGTTTGAGGGTGAAGAACACTGAAGCTTTCTTT. The chain uses TRBV12-5 and TRBJ1-1; D remains ambiguous. Looked up from germline, CDR1 is LGHNT and CDR2 is FRNRAP. This CDR3 has 14 residues. The ends were cut back, 2 bases at V and 1 base at J, with 8 bases in the middle.

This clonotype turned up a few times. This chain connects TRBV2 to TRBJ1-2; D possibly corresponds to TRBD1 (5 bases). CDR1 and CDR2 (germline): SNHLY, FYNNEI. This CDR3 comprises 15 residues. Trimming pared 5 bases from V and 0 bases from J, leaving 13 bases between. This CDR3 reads CASSRTPRPNYGYTF. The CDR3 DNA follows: TGTGCCAGCAGTAGGACACCACGTCCTAACTATGGCTACACCTTC. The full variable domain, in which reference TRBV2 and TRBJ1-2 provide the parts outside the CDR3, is EPEVTQTPSHQVTQMGQEVILRCVPISNHLYFYWYRQILGQKVEFLVSFYNNEISEKSEIFDDQFSVERPDGSNFTLKIRSTKLEDSAMYFCASSRTPRPNYGYTFGSGTRLTVV.

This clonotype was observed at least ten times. The CDR3 is CASSVGGPDTYEQYF. The CDR3 DNA sequence: TGTGCCAGCAGCGTCGGGGGTCCCGACACCTACGAGCAGTACTTC. The chain has TRBV9 and TRBJ2-7; maybe TRBD2 (6 bases). This CDR3 comprises 15 residues. Germline V CDR1 and CDR2: SGDLS, YYNGEE. Between the trimmed V and J ends, which lost 2 bases and 2 bases, there was a span of 14 bases.

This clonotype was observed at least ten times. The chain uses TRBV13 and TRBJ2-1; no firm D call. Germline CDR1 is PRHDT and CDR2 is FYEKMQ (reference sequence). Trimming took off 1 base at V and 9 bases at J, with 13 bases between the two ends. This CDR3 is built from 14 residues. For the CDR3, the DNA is TGTGCCAGCAGCTTAGTGCAGGCTTCGGGTGAGCAGTTCTTC. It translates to CASSLVQASGEQFF.